This section outlines one T cell receptor beta chain sequence together with its context. No antigen is known for it. No base quality values were provided; no much bigger clone lies one nucleotide off. This entry is derived from a study of blood T cell repertoires in COVID-19 (dated by TCRdb to about 2020). In terms of the full investigation: The collaborator samples originated in the United States, Italy and Spain and spanned the acute and convalescent phases of COVID-19. The prospective study material was composed of cDNA or gDNA derived from T cells, B-cell-depleted T cells, or PBMCs. Subjects who had been exposed to COVID-19, were actively infected with it, or had recovered from it provided the deeply sampled blood TCRbeta repertoires that made up the dataset. The repertoires were released in a freely available public database meant as a resource for research on the immune response to SARS-CoV-2. Samples came from the ongoing ImmuneRACE study (first 160 participants) plus 1,254 subjects from 6 global collaborators. The sample metadata nearly always contained a de-identified subject ID, COVID-19 status, age in years and sex. Where available, HLA class I and class II types were obtained from metadata supplied by the sample provider rather than from assay-based typing. Study-wide findings and limitations: How much clinical and demographic metadata was included differed by source and by participant, and the metadata was provided uncurated.

TCRbeta CDR3 regions were amplified from genomic DNA by means of the immunoSEQ Assay, a bias-controlled multiplex PCR. The original pipeline was this. The number of nucleated cells in each sample was estimated from the amplification of reference gene primers within the assay. To quantify the absolute abundance of each unique TCRbeta CDR3 rearrangement, sequence reads were collapsed and filtered. Productive Simpson clonality was computed per sample as the square root of Simpson's diversity index over productive rearrangements. TCRdb limited this immuneACCESS table to in-frame rearrangements with V and J called. A share of clones is missing; checked studies link under half to unresolved V genes, and the rest is unexplained. The DNA was the basis for D and trimming; V, J and clone size are from that table. The sample table lists 150,000 to 200,000 clones, around 87% of them with a count of one. The ten largest clonotypes hold 7% of the sample.

The CDR3 spans 16 residues, from the cysteine through the phenylalanine. Only the CDR3 DNA is retained, 48 bases long and in frame from the first base. CDR1 and CDR2 were assigned from the germline V gene as SGHVS and FQNEAQ. A distance of 12 bases separates the germline ends of V and J, which lose 1 base and 2 bases respectively. Collaborating institutions collected whole blood in K2EDTA tubes following their own protocols. Collaborator samples were shipped for TCRbeta analysis as frozen whole blood, isolated PBMCs, or DNA extracted from either sample type. The V and J segments used are TRBV7-8 and TRBJ1-3; the D gene is possibly TRBD1, with 5 bases matching. The source of this sequence is a woman older than 75 in a cohort sampled during active or convalescent COVID-19. What was sequenced was peripheral blood. The nucleotide sequence is TGTGCCAGCAGCTTAGTATTGGGGCAAGCTGGAAACACCATATATTTT. The encoded protein is CASSLVLGQAGNTIYF.